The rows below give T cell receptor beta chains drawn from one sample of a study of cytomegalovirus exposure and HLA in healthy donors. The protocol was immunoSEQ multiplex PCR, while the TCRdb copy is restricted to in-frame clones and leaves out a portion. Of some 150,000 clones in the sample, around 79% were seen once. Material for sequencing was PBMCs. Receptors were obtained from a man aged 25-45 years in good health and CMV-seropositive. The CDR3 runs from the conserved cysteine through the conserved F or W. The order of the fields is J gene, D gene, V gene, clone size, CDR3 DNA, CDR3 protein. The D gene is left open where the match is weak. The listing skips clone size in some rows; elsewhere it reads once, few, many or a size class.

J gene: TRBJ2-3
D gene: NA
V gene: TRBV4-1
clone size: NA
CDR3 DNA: TGCGCCAGCAGCCAAGAGGGCCTGGGTGGCACAGATACGCAGTATTTT
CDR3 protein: CASSQEGLGGTDTQYF

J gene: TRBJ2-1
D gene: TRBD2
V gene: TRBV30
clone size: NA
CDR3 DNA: TGTGCCTGGAGTGTAAAGCGGGGGGGCAATGAGCAGTTCTTC
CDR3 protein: CAWSVKRGGNEQFF

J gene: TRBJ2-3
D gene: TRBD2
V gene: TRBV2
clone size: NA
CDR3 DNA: TGTGCCAGCAAAGTAGCGGGAGATCCTACGCAGTATTTT
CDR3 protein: CASKVAGDPTQYF

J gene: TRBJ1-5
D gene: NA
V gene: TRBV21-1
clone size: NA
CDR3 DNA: TGTGCCAGCAGCTGGGTCGGGAGGGAAACTTGGCAGCCCCAGCATTTT
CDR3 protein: CASSWVGRETWQPQHF

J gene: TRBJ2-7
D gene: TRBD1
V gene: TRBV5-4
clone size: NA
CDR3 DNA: TGTGCCAGCAGCTTAGACAGGGGCTCCTACGAGCAGTACTTC
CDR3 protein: CASSLDRGSYEQYF

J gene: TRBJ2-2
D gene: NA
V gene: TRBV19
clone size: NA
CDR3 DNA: TGTGCCAGTAGTTGGCGGACGAACACCGGGGAGCTGTTTTTT
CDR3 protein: CASSWRTNTGELFF

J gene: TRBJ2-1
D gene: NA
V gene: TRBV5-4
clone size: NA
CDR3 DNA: TGTGCCAGCTGGGAGAACAATGAGCAGTTCTTC
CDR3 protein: CASWENNEQFF

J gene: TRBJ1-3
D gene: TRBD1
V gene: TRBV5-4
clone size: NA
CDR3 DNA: TGTGCCAGCAGCACCGACAGGGCTAGGACCGGAAACACCATATATTTT
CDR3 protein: CASSTDRARTGNTIYF

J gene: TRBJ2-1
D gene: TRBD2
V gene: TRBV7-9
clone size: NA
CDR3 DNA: TGTGCCAGCAGCCTCGCGGGGACTAGCGGGAGGGCAAGGAATGAGCAGTTCTTC
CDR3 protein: CASSLAGTSGRARNEQFF

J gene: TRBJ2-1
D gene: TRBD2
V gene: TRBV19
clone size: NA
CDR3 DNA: TGTGCCAGTAGTCGTAGCGGGGGGGGAAACAATGAGCAGTTCTTC
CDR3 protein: CASSRSGGGNNEQFF

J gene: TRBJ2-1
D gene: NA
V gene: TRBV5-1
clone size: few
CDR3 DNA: TGCGCCAGCAGCTTGGGGCCGTCCTACAATGAGCAGTTCTTC
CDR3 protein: CASSLGPSYNEQFF

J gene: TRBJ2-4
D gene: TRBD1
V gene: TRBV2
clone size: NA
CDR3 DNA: TGTGCCAGCAGTCCCGGGACAGGGGTCGTAAACAGTCAGTACTTC
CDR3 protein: CASSPGTGVVNSQYF

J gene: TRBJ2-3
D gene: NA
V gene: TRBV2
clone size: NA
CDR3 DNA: TGTGCCAGCAGTCCTACTAGCTACACAGATACGCAGTATTTT
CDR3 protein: CASSPTSYTDTQYF

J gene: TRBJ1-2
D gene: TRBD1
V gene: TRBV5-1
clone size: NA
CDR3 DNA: TGCGCCAGCAGCCCCAAGATCGGACAGGGGTCTCCTAACTATGGCTACACCTTC
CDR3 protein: CASSPKIGQGSPNYGYTF

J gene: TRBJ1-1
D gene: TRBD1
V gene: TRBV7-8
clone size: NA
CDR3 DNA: TGTGCCAGCAGCCTGACAGGGGGACGGGAAGCTTTCTTT
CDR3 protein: CASSLTGGREAFF

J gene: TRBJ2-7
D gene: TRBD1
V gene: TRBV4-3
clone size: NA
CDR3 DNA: TGCGCCAGCAGCCAAGATCTAGGACAGGGCCGGAACGAGCAGTACTTC
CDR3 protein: CASSQDLGQGRNEQYF

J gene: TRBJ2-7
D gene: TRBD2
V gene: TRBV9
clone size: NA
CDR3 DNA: TGTGCCAGCAGCGTAGACACTAGCGGGAGGGGCGAGCAGTACTTC
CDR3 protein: CASSVDTSGRGEQYF

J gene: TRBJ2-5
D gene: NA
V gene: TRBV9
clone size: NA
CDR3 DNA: TGTGCCAGCAGTGGGGGACAAAAGCAAGAGACCCAGTACTTC
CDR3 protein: CASSGGQKQETQYF

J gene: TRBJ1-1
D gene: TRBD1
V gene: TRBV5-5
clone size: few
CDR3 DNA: TGTGCCAGCAGCTTGAGGGTGACAGGGGTCGGTTCTGAAGCTTTCTTT
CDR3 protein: CASSLRVTGVGSEAFF

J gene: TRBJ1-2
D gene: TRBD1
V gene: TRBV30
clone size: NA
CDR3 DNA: TGTGCCTGGAGTGCGAAGGGGACAGTCTATGGCTACACCTTC
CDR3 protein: CAWSAKGTVYGYTF

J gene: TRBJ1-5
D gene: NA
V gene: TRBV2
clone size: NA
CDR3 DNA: TGTGCCAGCAGCAGTACGAAGGGTCCCAGGGATCAGCCCCAGCATTTT
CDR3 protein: CASSSTKGPRDQPQHF

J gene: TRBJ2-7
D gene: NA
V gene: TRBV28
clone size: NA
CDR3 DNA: TGTGCCAGTCGCGGGACCCCCCAGGACGAGCAGTACTTC
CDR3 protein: CASRGTPQDEQYF

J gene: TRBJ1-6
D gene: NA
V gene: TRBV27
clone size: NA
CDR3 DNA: TGTGCCACAAGGGGGGGGCGAAATTCACCCCTCCACTTT
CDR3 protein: CATRGGRNSPLHF

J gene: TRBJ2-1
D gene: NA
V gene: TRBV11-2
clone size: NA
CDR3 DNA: TGTGCCAGCAGCTTAAAAAGCGGGAATGAGCAGTTCTTC
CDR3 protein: CASSLKSGNEQFF

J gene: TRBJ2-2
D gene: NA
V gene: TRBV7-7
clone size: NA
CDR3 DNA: TGTGCCAGCAGCTTAGGTACTAGTAACACCGGGGAGCTGTTTTTT
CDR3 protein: CASSLGTSNTGELFF

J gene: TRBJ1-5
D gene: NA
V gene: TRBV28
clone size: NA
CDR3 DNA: TGTGCCAGCAGTTTATGGGCGGGTCAGCCCCAGCATTTT
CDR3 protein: CASSLWAGQPQHF

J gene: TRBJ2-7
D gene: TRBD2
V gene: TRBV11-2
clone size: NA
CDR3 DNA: TGTGCCAGCAGCCTCCTCTCGGGACTAGCGGGAGGCGAGCAGTACTTC
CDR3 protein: CASSLLSGLAGGEQYF

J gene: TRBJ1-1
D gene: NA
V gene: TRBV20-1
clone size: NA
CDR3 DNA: TGCAGTACAGGGAGAACTGAAGCTTTCTTT
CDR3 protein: CSTGRTEAFF

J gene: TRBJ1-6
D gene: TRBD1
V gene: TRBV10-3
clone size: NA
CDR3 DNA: TGTGCCATCAGTGTGGGACAGGTTAATTCACCCCTCCACTTT
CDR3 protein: CAISVGQVNSPLHF

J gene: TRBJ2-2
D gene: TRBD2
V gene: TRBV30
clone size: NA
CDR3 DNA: TGTGCCTGGAGGGCTCCAGGGAGGGGAAACACCGGGGAGCTGTTTTTT
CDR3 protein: CAWRAPGRGNTGELFF

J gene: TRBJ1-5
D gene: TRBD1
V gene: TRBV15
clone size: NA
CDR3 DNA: TGTGCCACCAGCGTCCGGGACAGTAAATTAGGGGGCACAGATACGCAGCATTTT
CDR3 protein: CATSVRDSKLGGTDTQHF

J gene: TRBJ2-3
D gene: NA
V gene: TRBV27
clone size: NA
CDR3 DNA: TGTGCCAGCAGGCCTAGCTGGCACACAGATACGCAGTATTTT
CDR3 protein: CASRPSWHTDTQYF

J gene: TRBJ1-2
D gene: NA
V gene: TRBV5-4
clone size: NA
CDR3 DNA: TGTGCCAGCAGCTTGGGACTGGGGCGGGAAGGCTACACCTTC
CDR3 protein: CASSLGLGREGYTF

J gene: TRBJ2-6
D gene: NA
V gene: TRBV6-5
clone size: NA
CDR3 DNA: TGTGCCAGCAGCCGAACAGACTCTGGGGCCAACGTCCTGACTTTC
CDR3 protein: CASSRTDSGANVLTF

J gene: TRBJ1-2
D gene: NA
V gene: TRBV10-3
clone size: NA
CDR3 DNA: TGTGCCATCAGTGTGGGGGGTAAAGGGGATGGCTACACCTTC
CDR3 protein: CAISVGGKGDGYTF

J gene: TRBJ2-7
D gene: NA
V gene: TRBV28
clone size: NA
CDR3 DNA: TGTGCCAGCGAAGGGAAAGGGGGCTACGAGCAGTACTTC
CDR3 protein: CASEGKGGYEQYF

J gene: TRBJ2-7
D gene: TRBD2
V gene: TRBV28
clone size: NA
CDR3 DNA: TGTGCCAGCAGCCGCCCGGGGGGGCTCAGCGGGGGCTACGAGCAGTACTTC
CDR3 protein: CASSRPGGLSGGYEQYF